A single T cell receptor (beta chain) is shown here with its context. The source of the sample is a study of blood T cell repertoires in COVID-19. Study details: T cells, B-cell-depleted T cells, or PBMCs provided the cDNA or gDNA that served as material.

This CDR3 has 14 amino acids. Trimming left V 4 bases short and J 5 bases short, with 15 bases between. Germline CDR1 is SGDLS and CDR2 is YYNGEE. As originally analysed: Amplified reference gene primers provided the basis for estimating nucleated cell counts. Repertoires were generated with immunoSEQ multiplex PCR, while TCRdb's copy carries only in-frame clones and drops some. The V and J calls and clone size are taken from that table; D and trimming were inferred from the DNA. This table has under 150,000 clones, around three quarters appearing once. Sequencing used peripheral blood. V is TRBV9 and J is TRBJ2-5; no reliable D call. This sequence originates from an elderly woman with acute or convalescent COVID-19. CDR3 coding DNA: TGTGCCAGCAGCCCACAATTTGGTATGGAGACCCAGTACTTC. This codes for CASSPQFGMETQYF.